Below, 27 T cell receptor beta chains from the same sample are listed, as sequenced in a study of T cell responses to AZD1222 COVID-19 vaccine. Some clones are missing from TCRdb's copy, which holds only in-frame ones; the method was immunoSEQ multiplex PCR. Of about 170,000 clones listed, about 83% are singletons. Sample: peripheral blood, taken 28 days after the second AZD1222 dose. The receptors originated from an adult who received the AZD1222 COVID-19 vaccine.

This chain uses TRBV11-2 with TRBJ1-4, with unresolved D. Germline V gene lookup returns CDR1 SGHAT and CDR2 FQNNGV. The CDR3 extends over 17 amino acids. V was clipped by 0 bases and J by 5 bases, with 16 bases between them. CDR3: CASSLEGLSGLNEKLFF. In DNA, the CDR3 is TGTGCCAGCAGCTTAGAGGGGTTGAGTGGACTGAATGAAAAACTGTTTTTT.

This clone appeared a single time. This sequence joins TRBV4-1 and TRBJ2-7, with 10 bases that match TRBD1. V shed 2 bases, J shed 2 bases, and the junction held 9 bases outside the gene matches. The CDR3 sequence is 17 residues long. CDR1 MGHRA and CDR2 YSYEKL come from the germline V gene. The CDR3 reads CASSQTPGQGIPYEQYF. The DNA for the CDR3 is TGCGCCAGCAGCCAAACTCCGGGACAGGGGATTCCCTACGAGCAGTACTTC.

The rearrangement links TRBV2 to TRBJ2-3; a possible D gene is TRBD1 (6 bases). The CDR3 length is 19 residues. Per germline, CDR1 SNHLY and CDR2 FYNNEI. V dropped 2 bases and J dropped 4 bases, with 25 bases sitting between them. CDR3 amino acids: CASSENGADSHLPADTQYF. The CDR3 DNA is TGTGCCAGCAGTGAAAATGGGGCGGACAGCCACCTTCCCGCAGATACGCAGTATTTT.

The rearrangement joins TRBV7-9 to TRBJ1-5; 7 bases are a match to TRBD1. CDR3 size: 15 residues. Germline CDR1 is SEHNR and CDR2 is FQNEAQ (reference sequence). V gave up 0 bases and J gave up 6 bases; unmatched junction bases: 5. CDR3 loop: CASSLAGGMGQPQHF. CDR3 nucleotides: TGTGCCAGCAGCTTAGCAGGGGGCATGGGTCAGCCCCAGCATTTT.

The gene calls are TRBV19 and TRBJ2-1; D not certain. This CDR3 has 15 amino acids. Germline assignment: CDR1 LNHDA and CDR2 SQIVND (reference sequence). Between the trimmed V and J ends, which lost 1 base and 9 bases, there was a span of 16 bases. CDR3 DNA sequence: TGTGCCAGTAGTATAGGGCCCCCAGGTCCCACTGAGCAGTTCTTC. Translation gives CASSIGPPGPTEQFF.

J is TRBJ1-4 and V is TRBV6-5; D is undetermined. The CDR3 extends over 13 amino acids. V was clipped by 4 bases and J by 8 bases, with 11 bases between them. Germline-derived CDR1 and CDR2 are MNHEY and SVGAGI. The CDR3 spells CASSWAMGEKLFF. CDR3 DNA: TGTGCCAGCAGTTGGGCCATGGGAGAAAAACTGTTTTTT.

V usage is TRBV5-1 and J usage is TRBJ1-4; no firm D call. V was cut by 4 bases and J by 8 bases, with 9 bases left in between. The germline V gene has CDR1 SGHRS and CDR2 YFSETQ. The CDR3 is 12 amino acids. This chain's CDR3 is CASSLTSEKLFF. The CDR3 coding sequence is TGCGCCAGCAGCCTGACCAGCGAAAAACTGTTTTTT.

The chain has TRBV19 and TRBJ2-5; perhaps TRBD1 as D (6 bases). The CDR3 length is 13 residues. Trimming took off 5 bases at V and 3 bases at J, with 10 bases between the two ends. Germline V gene data show CDR1 as LNHDA and CDR2 as SQIVND (reference sequence). CDR3 loop: CASSFSGEETQYF. CDR3 sequence (DNA): TGTGCCAGTAGTTTCTCAGGGGAAGAGACCCAGTACTTC.

The rearrangement uses TRBV19 and TRBJ2-7; no clear D gene. Germline lookup yields CDR1 LNHDA and CDR2 SQIVND (reference sequence). V was shortened by 10 bases and J by 2 bases, with 15 bases between the two germline ends. The CDR3 runs 13 residues. CDR3 nucleotide sequence: TGTGCCACTGGACGGGCGACCACCTACGAGCAGTACTTC. This encodes CATGRATTYEQYF.

V is TRBV3-1 (or the pseudogene TRBV3-2) and J is TRBJ2-7; D perhaps matches TRBD1 (5 bases). The length of the CDR3 is 12 residues. V was trimmed by 4 bases and J by 4 bases, leaving 8 bases between them. Germline V lookup: CDR1 LGHDT, CDR2 YNNKEL (reference sequence). CDR3 sequence: CASSLRGYEQYF. CDR3 sequence (DNA): TGTGCCAGCAGCCTAAGGGGTTACGAGCAGTACTTC.

The CDR3 DNA sequence: TGTGCCAGCAGCCGCAGGTTGGGGGACAGGGTGTATCTCGAAAACACCATATATTTT. This codes for CASSRRLGDRVYLENTIYF. The chain links TRBV5-6 to TRBJ1-3; 9 nucleotides match TRBD1. There are 19 residues in the CDR3. The junction had 20 bases not matched to a gene; V was cut back by 4 bases and J by 6 bases. Germline V CDR1 and CDR2: SGHDT, YYEEEE.

V is TRBV7-9 and J is TRBJ2-7; 7 bases are shared with TRBD1. Germline-derived CDR1 and CDR2 are SEHNR and FQNEAQ (reference sequence). After removal of 3 bases from V and 6 bases from J, the junction contained 5 bases not matched to a gene. CDR3 length: 13 amino acids. CDR3 coding DNA: TGTGCCAGCAGCTTGACAGGGAGTGGCGAGCAGTACTTC. It encodes CASSLTGSGEQYF.

V usage is TRBV2 and J usage is TRBJ1-5; D uncertain. The germline CDR1 and CDR2 sequences are SNHLY and FYNNEI. The length of the CDR3 is 14 residues. Trimming shortened V by 8 bases and J by 7 bases, and 18 bases separated the two germline ends. In nucleotides, the CDR3 is TGTGCCAGCTCCGGGTTAGTGACGGCACAGCCCCAGCATTTT. Its protein is CASSGLVTAQPQHF.

V is TRBV14 and J is TRBJ1-1, with unresolved D. The CDR3 runs 13 residues. V lost 2 bases and J 4 bases, leaving 8 bases between the germline ends. CDR1 SGHDN and CDR2 FVKESK come from the germline V gene. CDR3 in amino acids: CASSQSAATEAFF. The CDR3 DNA reads TGTGCCAGCAGCCAATCTGCGGCCACTGAAGCTTTCTTT.

This clone was counted a single time. The chain employs TRBV7-9 and TRBJ2-3; 7 nucleotides match TRBD2. The germline CDR1 and CDR2 sequences are SEHNR and FQNEAQ (reference sequence). The CDR3 extends over 14 amino acids. Trimming took 5 bases from V and 5 from J; bases not matched to a gene: 7. Written as DNA, the CDR3 is TGTGCCAGCAGCGACCAAGGGAGGGGAGATACGCAGTATTTT. It codes for CASSDQGRGDTQYF.

V usage is TRBV27 and J usage is TRBJ2-7, with TRBD1 as a possible D gene (5 bases). Germline CDR1 is MNHEY and CDR2 is SMNVEV (reference sequence). This CDR3 is 13 amino acids long. V lost 3 bases to trimming and J lost 7 bases, with 13 bases between them. The CDR3 DNA reads TGTGCCAGCAGTTTTAAGGGGATACGGGAGCAGTACTTC. Protein product: CASSFKGIREQYF.

This clone was counted a single time. V is TRBV4-1 and J is TRBJ1-1, with a possible D match to TRBD1 (5 bases). CDR1 is MGHRA and CDR2 is YSYEKL in the germline V gene. The CDR3 is 12 amino acids. V lost 1 base and J 11 bases, leaving 11 bases between the germline ends. The CDR3 DNA reads TGCGCCAGCAGCCAAGGCGACAGTACGGCTTTCTTT. Translating gives CASSQGDSTAFF.

The J gene is TRBJ1-1, the V gene TRBV29-1, with D unclear. Germline CDR1 is SQVTM and CDR2 is ANQGSEA. The CDR3 sequence is 13 residues long. Trimming left V 5 bases short and J 3 bases short, with 13 bases between. In nucleotides, the CDR3 is TGCAGCGTTTGGTCACCTCGGGACACTGAAGCTTTCTTT. Translated, it gives CSVWSPRDTEAFF.

This clone has just a few counts. V and J are TRBV3-1 (or the pseudogene TRBV3-2) and TRBJ1-2, with D hard to call. CDR1 LGHDT and CDR2 YNNKEL come from the germline V gene (reference sequence). This CDR3 region has 14 residues. V dropped 0 bases and J dropped 2 bases, with 7 bases sitting between them. The CDR3 DNA reads as TGTGCCAGCAGCCAAGATATACTGAACTATGGCTACACCTTC. Amino acids: CASSQDILNYGYTF.

The rearrangement links TRBV12-5 to TRBJ2-3, with 9 positions matching TRBD1. The ends lost 6 bases at V and 7 bases at J; junction bases unmatched: 14. Germline loops: CDR1 LGHNT, CDR2 FRNRAP. CDR3 length: 16 residues. The CDR3 nucleotides are TGTGCTAGTGGACAGACCCTAGACAGGGGGTTAAATACGCAGTATTTT. Residues: CASGQTLDRGLNTQYF.

The chain uses TRBV12-3 or TRBV12-4 and TRBJ1-1, with a possible D match to TRBD1 (6 bases). The V end was cut by 1 base, the J end by 5 bases, with 8 bases between. The CDR3 is 13 residues long. CDR3 in DNA: TGTGCCAGCAGTTTAGGCAGGGGAACTGAAGCTTTCTTT. Its protein is CASSLGRGTEAFF.

The chain combines TRBV5-1 with TRBJ1-4; D not resolved. CDR1 and CDR2 from the germline V gene are SGHRS and YFSETQ. Trimming took off 4 bases at V and 2 bases at J, with 6 bases between the two ends. The CDR3 has 13 residues. CDR3 sequence: CASSMGTNEKLFF. For the CDR3, the DNA is TGCGCCAGCAGCATGGGCACTAATGAAAAACTGTTTTTT.

The V and J genes are TRBV15 and TRBJ1-5, with D possibly matching TRBD1 (5 bases). V dropped 0 bases and J dropped 2 bases, with 11 bases sitting between them. This CDR3 spans 16 amino acids. CDR1 and CDR2 from the germline V gene are LNHNV and YYDKDF (reference sequence). CDR3 nucleotides: TGTGCCACCAGCAGAGATTTGGGGCTTGGCAATCAGCCCCAGCATTTT. Its translation is CATSRDLGLGNQPQHF.

This clone occurred a few times. The chain recombines TRBV7-8 with TRBJ2-2; unclear D gene. Germline V gene lookup returns CDR1 SGHVS and CDR2 FQNEAQ. Between the trimmed V and J ends, which lost 4 bases and 2 bases, there was a span of 11 bases. The CDR3 is 15 residues long. The CDR3 reads CASSSDGLNTGELFF. The CDR3 DNA follows: TGTGCCAGCAGCTCGGACGGGCTTAACACCGGGGAGCTGTTTTTT.

The V call is TRBV29-1, the J call TRBJ2-3; tentatively, D is TRBD1 or TRBD2 (5 bases each). The length of the CDR3 is 10 residues. Trimming stripped 7 bases from V and 6 bases from J, with 8 bases between. The germline V gene has CDR1 SQVTM and CDR2 ANQGSEA. The CDR3 DNA reads TGCAGCGGGGGGACGGATACGCAGTATTTT. Amino acids: CSGGTDTQYF.

The rearrangement links TRBV15 to TRBJ1-2; D might be TRBD1 (5 bases). The germline gives CDR1 LNHNV, CDR2 YYDKDF (reference sequence). This CDR3 comprises 14 residues. Trimming cost V 6 bases and J 5 bases, with 16 bases left between them. Here the CDR3 reads CATRAAGGGYGYTF. CDR3 DNA sequence: TGTGCCACCAGAGCTGCCGGGGGAGGGTATGGCTACACCTTC.

This chain uses TRBV19 with TRBJ1-6; TRBD1 aligns across 10 bases. Germline CDR1 and CDR2: LNHDA and SQIVND (reference sequence). This CDR3 comprises 16 residues. With V trimmed by 7 bases and J by 10 bases, 13 bases remained unmatched. CDR3 residues: CASTPSGQGPGSPLHF. The CDR3 nucleotides read TGTGCCAGTACCCCCTCGGGACAGGGGCCTGGGTCACCCCTCCACTTT.